The entry that follows covers one T cell receptor beta chain sequence. Its specificity is unknown. The primer mix had 52 TRBV and 13 TRBJ primers. Here immunoSEQ multiplex PCR was the method, and the copy in TCRdb shows in-frame clones only, minus some. Here the sample spans some 21,000 clones, approximately 93% being singletons. This entry belongs to a study of regulatory T cells. Per the germline V gene, CDR1 is MDHEN and CDR2 is SYDVKM. CDR3 length: 12 amino acids. Trimming left V 5 bases short and J 8 bases short, with 12 bases between. Autoimmunity was present in every CD3G-deficient patient, worse in two. At testing, patients were 2 to 39 years old, with reduced naive and increased memory T-cell proportions. General study points: Skewed V and J usage and few unique V-J pairs marked patient repertoires, most in Tregs. Control CD8+ cells showed a nonsignificant trend toward higher Shannon entropy than patient CD8+ cells.

The origin of this receptor is a child between 2 and 9 years old with CD3G deficiency. The chain recombines TRBV28 with TRBJ1-2; possibly TRBD1 for D (5 bases). The sequenced material came from CD8+ T cells sorted from blood. The CDR3 region has the DNA TGTGCCAGCAGTAACTCTCAGGGAGGCTACACCTTC. The encoded protein is CASSNSQGGYTF.